Listed below are T cell receptor beta chains from one sample, sequenced in a study of cytomegalovirus exposure and HLA in healthy donors. Profiling relied on immunoSEQ multiplex PCR, and the TCRdb table lists in-frame clones only, not all of them. The sample holds 130,000 to 150,000 clones, roughly 77% seen once. Sample: PBMCs. These TCRs come from a man aged 30-40 years in good health and CMV-seronegative. The conserved cysteine and the conserved F or W are not part of the CDR3 here. The D gene is left open where the match is weak. The size field is filled for only some rows; it gives once, few, many or a size class.

CDR3,V,D,size
ASSHLAEDKETQY,TRBV13,TRBD2,.
SVSDRGDSPQH,TRBV29-1,TRBD1,.
ASRRFFPDSLYNEQF,TRBV19,.,.
ASSLVGNYEQY,TRBV5-1,.,.
ASYGRGSVDNEQF,TRBV28,.,.
ASRRTELNPEAF,TRBV6-5,.,.
ASSLTPKLHPGNTIY,TRBV7-3,.,.
ASRGRGYEQY,TRBV28,TRBD2,.
SVSNYGYT,TRBV29-1,.,.
ASSFVSAASGLSEQF,TRBV7-8,TRBD2,.
ASSSGQGINQPQH,TRBV7-9,TRBD1,.
ASSPLDRPSERGYT,TRBV18,TRBD1,many
ASSVQGAGEQY,TRBV18,TRBD1,.
ASSDSAQETQY,TRBV6-5,.,.
ASSPALGFLVNEQF,TRBV5-6,.,.
ASSRGGSYNEQF,TRBV28,TRBD2,.
ASTSGLSYGYT,TRBV2,.,.
ASSDNWGYT,TRBV7-9,.,.
SSSLDSEKLF,TRBV7-9,.,.
ASSQEVGRGVTEAF,TRBV4-1,TRBD1,few
ASSPVSPSTEAF,TRBV28,.,.
ASNPGGAGGLGEQF,TRBV28,TRBD2,few
ASSRSTGAIYNEQF,TRBV18,TRBD1,.
ASSSWVAGNQPQH,TRBV7-9,.,few
ASSPTGDGYT,TRBV7-9,TRBD1,.